The clone carrying this T cell receptor beta chain was seen a few times. The antigen is undetermined. cDNA synthesis used the whole RNA isolate, giving expressed TCRB sequences. Some clones are missing from TCRdb's copy, which holds only in-frame ones; the method was immunoSEQ multiplex PCR. The table records under 450,000 clones, around 13% of them present only once. The data are from a study of beta chain features in type 1 diabetes. General study results and limits: In cDNA sequencing, cells with high TCR expression could be over-represented. The question of HLA type influencing TCRB rearrangement was one that remained unresolved here. Diminished insertions and augmented deletions at VDJ junctions characterized type 1 diabetes patients.

The CDR3 length is 13 residues. The TCR originated in a man younger than 40 in good health. Specimen: naive CD4+ T cells from blood. V usage is TRBV5-7 and J usage is TRBJ2-7; perhaps D is TRBD1 or TRBD2 (6 bases each). TRBV5-7 is placed among ORFs of uncertain function. The DNA for the CDR3 is TGTGCCAGCAGCGGGACCGGGACACCGCGCGGGAACGTC. It is translated as CASSGTGTPRGNV.